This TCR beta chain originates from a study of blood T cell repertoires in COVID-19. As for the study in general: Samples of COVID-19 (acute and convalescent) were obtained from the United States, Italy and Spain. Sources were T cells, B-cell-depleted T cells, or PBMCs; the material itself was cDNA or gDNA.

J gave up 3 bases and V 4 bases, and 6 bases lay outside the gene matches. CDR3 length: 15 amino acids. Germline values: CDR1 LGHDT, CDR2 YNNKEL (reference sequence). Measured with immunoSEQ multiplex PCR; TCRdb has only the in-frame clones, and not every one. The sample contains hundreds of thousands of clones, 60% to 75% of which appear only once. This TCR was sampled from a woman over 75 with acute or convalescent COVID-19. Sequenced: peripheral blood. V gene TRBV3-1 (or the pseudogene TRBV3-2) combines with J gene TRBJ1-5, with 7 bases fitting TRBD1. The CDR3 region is CASSPSDRVNQPQHF. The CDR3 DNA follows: TGTGCCAGCAGCCCCTCTGACAGGGTCAATCAGCCCCAGCATTTT.